The present entry profiles one T cell receptor (beta chain) with its context. Its antigen is not known. The germline CDR1 and CDR2 sequences are SQVTM and ANQGSEA. The CDR3 runs 11 residues. V gave up 3 bases and J gave up 8 bases, with 10 bases separating them. Only in-frame clones appear in the TCRdb table, and some are missing; sequencing was by immunoSEQ multiplex PCR. The repertoire holds roughly 33,000 clones, with roughly 88% as singletons. The data were taken from a study of T cells in localized non-small cell lung cancer. Notes on the study in general: In adjacent lung, a median roughly 62 of the top 100 tumor clones were found. The study sequenced only one region of the tumor. As a result, intratumor heterogeneity could not be excluded and remains possible. Highest T cell clonality was seen in uninvolved adjacent lung, surpassing that measured in tumor. Higher blood T cell density went with longer overall survival.

Sequencing was performed on peripheral blood, taken before any cancer treatment. The chain combines TRBV29-1 with TRBJ1-2; D unclear. The source of this sequence is a man between 40 and 75 years old with stage I lung adenocarcinoma. DNA of the CDR3: TGCAGCGTTGATAACCCTGAAGGCTACACCTTC. Protein sequence: CSVDNPEGYTF.